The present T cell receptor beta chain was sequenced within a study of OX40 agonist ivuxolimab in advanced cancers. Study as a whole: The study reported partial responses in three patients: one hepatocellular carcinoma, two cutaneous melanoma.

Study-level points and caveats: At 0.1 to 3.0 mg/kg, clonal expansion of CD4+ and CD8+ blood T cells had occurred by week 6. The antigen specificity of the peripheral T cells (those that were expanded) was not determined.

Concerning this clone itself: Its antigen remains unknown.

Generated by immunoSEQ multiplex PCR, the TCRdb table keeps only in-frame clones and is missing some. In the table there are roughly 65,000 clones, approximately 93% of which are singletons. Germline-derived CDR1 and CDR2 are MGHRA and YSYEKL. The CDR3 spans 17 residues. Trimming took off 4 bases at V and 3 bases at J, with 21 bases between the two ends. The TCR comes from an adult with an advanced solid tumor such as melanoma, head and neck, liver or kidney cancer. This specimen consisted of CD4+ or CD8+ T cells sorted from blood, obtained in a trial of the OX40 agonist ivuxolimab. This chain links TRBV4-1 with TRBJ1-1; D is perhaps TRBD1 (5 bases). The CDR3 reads CASSPGRMGVKDTEAFF. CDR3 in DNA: TGCGCCAGCAGCCCAGGAAGGATGGGGGTGAAGGACACTGAAGCTTTCTTT.